The source of this TCR beta chain is a study of T cells after somatic rescue of genetic block (dated by TCRdb to the early 2020s). Study-wide context: The study assessed how robust, over the long term, a T-cell system was when the system had developed through somatic rescue of a genetic block in T-cell development.

As to this clone: Its antigen target is currently unknown. Per-base qualities were not stored, and no clone one base away is much larger.

Library generation was performed with the immunoSEQ multiplex PCR assay. Held by TCRdb, this immuneACCESS table contains in-frame sequences only and omits some clones. Under half of the omission traces to an unresolved V gene where checked; the cause of the rest is unknown. The sample contains tens of thousands of clones, 80% to 95% of them found a single time. The ten largest clones add up to roughly 2.8% of the sample. The germline V gene provides CDR1 SGHRS and CDR2 YFSETQ. Relative to germline, V is 4 bases shorter and J is 5 bases shorter, with 15 bases between their ends. The CDR3 starts with the cysteine, ends with the phenylalanine, and has 14 residues. CDR3 DNA is the only sequence kept; it has 42 bases, read in frame from the first base.

Sequences were obtained from peripheral blood mononuclear cells (PBMCs). The receptor was derived from a man between 40 and 49 years old. The chain is made from TRBV5-1 and TRBJ2-5; a weak D assignment points to TRBD1 (6 bases agree). The sequence in DNA is TGCGCCAGCAGCCCCGGACAGCCTCGTGAGACCCAGTACTTC. Translated, it gives CASSPGQPRETQYF.